The clone carrying this TCR beta chain was observed many times. Its antigen remains unknown. These data originate in a study of CD8 T cells in ankylosing spondylitis. Generation of TCR beta libraries employed quantitative 5'-RACE incorporating molecular barcodes. TCRdb ran MiXCR on the 5' RACE reads and lists one entry per CDR3 protein. The sample yields more than 400,000 distinct CDR3 sequences, approximately 5% seen once. The study's findings and limits: Seven to nine highly homologous variants formed a TCR beta motif that appeared characteristic of ankylosing spondylitis blood.

Sequencing was performed on blood, either unsorted or a sorted T cell fraction (not recorded which). This clonotype was obtained from a male donor with ankylosing spondylitis.

CDR3: CASSSGGQGAGNTIYF. Here the CDR3 DNA reads TGTGCCAGCAGCTCAGGGGGGCAGGGGGCTGGAAACACCATATATTTT. V is TRBV7-2 and J is TRBJ1-3, with 7 bases that match TRBD1. CDR3 size: 16 residues. CDR1 is SGHTA, CDR2 FQGNSA, per germline. Losses at the gene ends were 4 bases for V and 2 bases for J; bases not matched to a gene: 8. Using reference TRBV7-2 and TRBJ1-3 for the parts outside the CDR3, the full variable domain is GAGVSQSPSNKVTEKGKDVELRCDPISGHTALYWYRQSLGQGLEFLIYFQGNSAPDKSGLPSDRFSAERTGGSVSTLTIQRTQQEDSAVYLCASSSGGQGAGNTIYFGEGSWLTVV.